The 23 T cell receptor beta chains below were found in one sample sequenced in a study of cytomegalovirus exposure and HLA in healthy donors. Amplification used 60 Vbeta primers and 13 Jbeta primers. Repertoires were generated with immunoSEQ multiplex PCR, while TCRdb's copy carries only in-frame clones and drops some. The data contain approximately 190,000 clones, roughly 80% of them seen just once; the ten biggest clones take up around 0.8%. Sequenced material: PBMCs. The source of these receptors is a woman aged 18-29 years in good health and CMV-seronegative.

This clone was picked up a small number of times. The chain couples TRBV6-5 to TRBJ1-1; no reliable D call. CDR1 MNHEY and CDR2 SVGAGI come from the germline V gene. The length of the CDR3 is 14 residues. V dropped 5 bases and J dropped 2 bases, with 12 bases sitting between them. The CDR3 loop is CASSNRPGNTEAFF. Here the CDR3 DNA reads TGTGCCAGCAGTAATCGACCGGGTAACACTGAAGCTTTCTTT.

The rearrangement joins TRBV2 to TRBJ2-5, with TRBD2 matching over 10 bases. The CDR3 length is 14 residues. Trimming at V came to 3 bases and at J to 5 bases, leaving 3 bases not matched to a gene. CDR1 and CDR2 (germline): SNHLY, FYNNEI. CDR3 amino acids: CASSEGLAWETQYF. CDR3 DNA sequence: TGTGCCAGCAGTGAGGGACTAGCGTGGGAGACCCAGTACTTC.

Remarks on this clone: The same CDR3 arises from other DNA sequences in this sample as well. The genes are TRBV7-9 and TRBJ2-1; no clear D. CDR1 is SEHNR and CDR2 is FQNEAQ in the germline V gene (reference sequence). V lost 1 base and J 4 bases, leaving 8 bases between the germline ends. This CDR3 is 14 amino acids long. CDR3 DNA sequence: TGTGCCAGCAGCTTAGGTGGAGTTTACAATGAGCAGTTCTTC. Residues: CASSLGGVYNEQFF.

The gene calls are TRBV28 and TRBJ2-7; D uncertain. The V gene's germline CDR1 is MDHEN and CDR2 SYDVKM. V dropped 3 bases and J dropped 3 bases, with 6 bases sitting between them. The CDR3 sequence is 12 residues long. CDR3 loop: CASSFTGYEQYF. The CDR3 DNA follows: TGTGCCAGCAGTTTCACGGGCTACGAGCAGTACTTC.

This chain links TRBV4-1 with TRBJ2-1, with TRBD1 matching over 9 bases. This CDR3 region has 18 residues. V lost 0 bases and J lost 4; bases outside the gene matches: 10. Germline CDR1 MGHRA, CDR2 YSYEKL. The CDR3 DNA follows: TGCGCCAGCAGCCAAGATAGGGGGGACAGGGTGGCTTACAATGAGCAGTTCTTC. This translates into CASSQDRGDRVAYNEQFF.

The chain is built from TRBV27 and TRBJ2-2, with 8 bases fitting TRBD2. CDR1 is MNHEY and CDR2 is SMNVEV in the germline V gene (reference sequence). This CDR3 comprises 14 residues. Trimming at V came to 4 bases and at J to 7 bases, leaving 5 bases not matched to a gene. In nucleotides, the CDR3 is TGTGCCAGCAGTTCCGGACTAGCAGTCGGGGAGCTGTTTTTT. Protein product: CASSSGLAVGELFF.

The chain has TRBV5-4 and TRBJ1-1, with D unresolved. The germline V gene has CDR1 SGHNT and CDR2 YYREEE (reference sequence). Trimming shortened V by 1 base and J by 1 base, and 5 bases separated the two germline ends. This CDR3 spans 13 amino acids. The CDR3 sequence is CASSLSRNTEAFF. CDR3 coding DNA: TGTGCCAGCAGCTTGTCTCGGAACACTGAAGCTTTCTTT. The full variable domain, in which reference TRBV5-4 and TRBJ1-1 provide the parts outside the CDR3, is ETGVTQSPTHLIKTRGQQVTLRCSSQSGHNTVSWYQQALGQGPQFIFQYYREEENGRGNFPPRFSGLQFPNYSSELNVNALELDDSALYLCASSLSRNTEAFFGQGTRLTVV.

The V gene is TRBV10-3, the J gene TRBJ2-7; D remains unclear. V was clipped by 3 bases and J by 4 bases, with 16 bases between them. Germline loops: CDR1 ENHRY, CDR2 SYGVKD. This CDR3 is built from 15 residues. CDR3: CAISERESDAYEQYF. The CDR3 coding sequence is TGTGCCATCAGTGAACGCGAGAGCGATGCATACGAGCAGTACTTC.

The chain joins TRBV27 to TRBJ1-4, with D unclear. CDR1 is MNHEY, CDR2 SMNVEV, per germline (reference sequence). There are 14 residues in the CDR3. Between the trimmed V and J ends, which lost 2 bases and 8 bases, there was a span of 12 bases. The CDR3 bases are TGTGCCAGCAGTTTACAGGCTCGTCACGAAAAACTGTTTTTT. Its translation is CASSLQARHEKLFF.

This chain joins TRBV2 and TRBJ1-5; D uncertain. The CDR3 runs 14 residues. The V and J ends lost 2 bases and 7 bases respectively, with 12 bases between them. CDR1 and CDR2 from the germline V gene are SNHLY and FYNNEI. The CDR3 DNA is TGTGCCAGCAGTGAATGGAGTCGAAGGCAGCCCCAGCATTTT. Translation: CASSEWSRRQPQHF.

This clone was found once. This chain's CDR3 is CATSKQSQETQYF. The CDR3 coding sequence is TGTGCCACCAGCAAACAGAGCCAAGAGACCCAGTACTTC. This chain links TRBV15 with TRBJ2-5; no clear D. Trimming cost V 4 bases and J 1 base, with 7 bases left between them. The CDR3 totals 13 residues. The V gene's germline CDR1 is LNHNV and CDR2 YYDKDF (reference sequence).

The genes are TRBV28 and TRBJ1-2; TRBD1 matches at 7 bases. This CDR3 comprises 13 residues. The germline V gene encodes CDR1 MDHEN and CDR2 SYDVKM. Losses at the gene ends were 7 bases for V and 4 bases for J; bases not matched to a gene: 6. The chain's CDR3 is CASTTGDSYGYTF. DNA of the CDR3: TGTGCCAGCACGACCGGGGACAGCTATGGCTACACCTTC.

Only a few counts were recorded for this clone. V is TRBV6-1 and J is TRBJ1-2, with TRBD1 matching 7 bases. V trimming: 2 bases; J trimming: 8 bases; junction bases outside the gene matches: 8. Germline-derived CDR1 and CDR2 are MNHNS and SASEGT. The CDR3 has 14 residues. CDR3 loop: CASSENRGTLGYTF. The CDR3 bases are TGTGCCAGCAGTGAAAACAGGGGCACCTTGGGCTACACCTTC.

The gene calls are TRBV11-3 and TRBJ2-1, with a tentative D call TRBD1 (10 bases). The V and J ends lost 5 bases and 4 bases respectively, with 27 bases between them. Germline loops: CDR1 SGHNT, CDR2 YENEEA. The CDR3 contains 19 residues. The CDR3 protein is CASSRRDRGEAGGYNEQFF. CDR3 nucleotides: TGTGCCAGCAGCCGCCGGGACAGGGGTGAAGCGGGAGGATACAATGAGCAGTTCTTC.

V usage is TRBV29-1 and J usage is TRBJ2-7; 10 nucleotides match TRBD1. This CDR3 has 14 amino acids. Germline assignment: CDR1 SQVTM and CDR2 ANQGSEA. Germline trimming cut 1 base from V and 2 bases from J; bases unmatched to any gene: 2. In DNA form, the CDR3 reads TGCAGCGTTGAAGGACAGGGGGCAACCTACGAGCAGTACTTC. As protein: CSVEGQGATYEQYF.

The chain employs TRBV6-4 and TRBJ2-3; 8 bases are a match to TRBD2. V lost 2 bases and J lost 1; bases outside the gene matches: 2. This CDR3 region has 15 residues. Germline values: CDR1 MRHNA, CDR2 SNTAGT. CDR3 loop: CASSDGRGGTDTQYF. CDR3 coding DNA: TGTGCCAGCAGTGACGGGCGGGGGGGCACAGATACGCAGTATTTT.

V usage is TRBV11-3 and J usage is TRBJ1-3, with D unresolved. Germline V CDR1 and CDR2: SGHNT, YENEEA. The CDR3 length is 15 residues. V dropped 1 base and J dropped 9 bases, with 16 bases sitting between them. Here the CDR3 DNA reads TGTGCCAGCAGCTTAGCCGCAGGCCCGCGATGCACCATATATTTT. Its protein product is CASSLAAGPRCTIYF. The full variable domain, with the rest looked up from reference TRBV11-3 and TRBJ1-3, is EAGVVQSPRYKIIEKKQPVAFWCNPISGHNTLYWYLQNLGQGPELLIRYENEEAVDDSQLPKDRFSAERLKGVDSTLKIQPAELGDSAVYLCASSLAAGPRCTIYFGEGSWLTVV.

The CDR3: CATSRARAAGSPLHF. CDR3 in DNA: TGTGCCACCAGCAGAGCTCGGGCGGCGGGTTCACCCCTCCACTTT. The chain recombines TRBV15 with TRBJ1-6; D uncertain. V lost 1 base to trimming and J lost 9 bases, with 13 bases between them. The CDR3 length is 15 residues. CDR1 LNHNV and CDR2 YYDKDF come from the germline V gene (reference sequence).

J is TRBJ2-1 and V is TRBV6-5, with 12 bases lining up with TRBD2. V was clipped by 5 bases and J by 3 bases; unmatched bases: 2. Germline values: CDR1 MNHEY, CDR2 SVGAGI. This CDR3 comprises 15 residues. In DNA form, the CDR3 reads TGTGCCAGCAGTCAGGGACTAGCGGGCTACAATGAGCAGTTCTTC. Its translation: CASSQGLAGYNEQFF.

This chain joins TRBV7-3 and TRBJ2-7; TRBD1 matches 7 bases. From germline, CDR1 is SGHTA and CDR2 FQGTGA. The J segment lost 1 base and the V segment lost 0 bases, leaving 3 bases of the junction unmatched. This CDR3 is built from 15 residues. The CDR3 nucleotides are TGTGCCAGCAGCTTAACGGGACAGCTTTCCTACGAGCAGTACTTC. This codes for CASSLTGQLSYEQYF.

This clone was seen just once. The chain uses TRBV27 and TRBJ1-5; D gene unclear. Germline V CDR1 and CDR2: MNHEY, SMNVEV (reference sequence). This CDR3 has 13 residues. Trimming pared 5 bases from V and 5 bases from J, leaving 10 bases between. CDR3 bases: TGTGCCAGCAGTCCCGCGAGCCATCAGCCCCAGCATTTT. Its protein is CASSPASHQPQHF.

This chain connects TRBV9 to TRBJ2-1, with a tentative D call TRBD2 (5 bases). Trimming left V 4 bases short and J 5 bases short, with 16 bases between. Germline CDR1 reads SGDLS; CDR2 reads YYNGEE. The CDR3 has 15 residues. The CDR3 protein is CASSLHEGVNNEQFF. In DNA, the CDR3 is TGTGCCAGCAGCCTTCATGAGGGCGTTAACAATGAGCAGTTCTTC.

The chain is built from TRBV7-6 and TRBJ2-7; D gene uncertain. Trimming left V 5 bases short and J 7 bases short, with 15 bases between. Germline V gene data show CDR1 as SGHVS and CDR2 as FNYEAQ. This CDR3 has 13 amino acids. Here the CDR3 reads CASSRAPTYEQYF. The CDR3 coding sequence is TGTGCCAGCAGCCGCGCCCCCACTTATGAGCAGTACTTC.